This T cell receptor beta chain was profiled in a study of blood T cell repertoires in COVID-19. Study-wide background: Samples taken during acute and convalescent COVID-19 were collected in the United States, Italy and Spain. Sources were T cells, B-cell-depleted T cells, or PBMCs; the material itself was cDNA or gDNA.

Trimming cost V 2 bases and J 1 base, with 16 bases left between them. The V gene's germline CDR1 is PRHDT and CDR2 FYEKMQ (reference sequence). This CDR3 region has 17 residues. The sample holds a few counts of this clone. Per the study methods: It was from reference gene primer amplification that nucleated cell counts were estimated. Method: immunoSEQ multiplex PCR; TCRdb's copy keeps in-frame clones and lacks some. From that table come the V and J calls and clone size; the DNA was used to work out D and trimming. This table holds around 260,000 clones, around 78% found once. The chain joins TRBV13 to TRBJ2-3; D may be TRBD1 (5 bases). The sequencing sample was made of peripheral blood. The TCR originated in a man in his 60s who had recovered from COVID-19. For the CDR3, the DNA is TGTGCCAGCAGCTTATTCAGGGATTCTTCAGGCACAGATACGCAGTATTTT. It yields the protein CASSLFRDSSGTDTQYF.